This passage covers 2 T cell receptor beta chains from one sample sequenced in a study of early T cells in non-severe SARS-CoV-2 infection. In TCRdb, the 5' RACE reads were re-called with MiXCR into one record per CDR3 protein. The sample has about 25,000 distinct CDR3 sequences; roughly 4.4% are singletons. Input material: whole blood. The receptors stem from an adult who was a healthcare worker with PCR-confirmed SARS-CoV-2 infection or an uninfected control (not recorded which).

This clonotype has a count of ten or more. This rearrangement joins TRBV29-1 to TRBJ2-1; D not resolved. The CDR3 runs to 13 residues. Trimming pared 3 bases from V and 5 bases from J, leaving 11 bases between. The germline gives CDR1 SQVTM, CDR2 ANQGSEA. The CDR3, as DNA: TGCAGCGTTGATGTCAGGCTGGACAATGAGCAGTTCTTC. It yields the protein CSVDVRLDNEQFF.

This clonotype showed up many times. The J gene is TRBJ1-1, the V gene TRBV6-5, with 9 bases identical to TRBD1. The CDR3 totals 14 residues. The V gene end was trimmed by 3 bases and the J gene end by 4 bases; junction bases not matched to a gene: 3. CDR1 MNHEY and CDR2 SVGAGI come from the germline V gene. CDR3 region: CASSYRDRATEAFF. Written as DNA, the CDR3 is TGTGCCAGCAGTTATCGGGACAGGGCCACTGAAGCTTTCTTT.